A single sample is the source of the 8 T cell receptor beta chains below, sequenced in a study of vaccination and CD4 T cells after COVID-19. Antigens for these TCRs are unknown. The treatment is: approximately nine-day PBMC culture with coronavirus spike peptide pools or control peptides (ViraFEST assay). Sequenced with the Oncomine TCR Beta short-read assay was DNA taken from cultured CD4+ T cells. Using its own MiXCR run on the PCR reads, TCRdb lists one record per CDR3 protein. The data hold around 15,000 distinct CDR3 sequences, with around three fifths observed a single time. The sequenced sample consisted of CD4+ T cells from blood, cultured in vitro. The source is a human donor who had recovered from COVID-19.

This clonotype showed up just a few times. The chain carries TRBV19 and TRBJ2-2; D call uncertain. V lost 2 bases, J lost 7 bases, and 14 bases lay in between. Germline CDR1 LNHDA, CDR2 SQIVND (reference sequence). This CDR3 has 15 amino acids. The CDR3 sequence is CASSISLAPGGELFF. The CDR3 region has the DNA TGTGCCAGTAGTATATCTCTCGCGCCGGGCGGGGAGCTGTTTTTT.

V usage is TRBV25-1 and J usage is TRBJ1-2; possibly TRBD1 for D (6 bases). The V gene's germline CDR1 is MGHDK and CDR2 SYGVNS. The CDR3 runs to 15 residues. V lost 1 base, J lost 7 bases, and 16 bases lay in between. The CDR3 sequence: CASSEFQQGVSGYTF. CDR3 nucleotide sequence: TGTGCCAGCAGTGAATTCCAACAGGGCGTTAGTGGCTACACCTTC.

The CDR3: CASSVDIQGGAFF. CDR3 nucleotide sequence: TGCGCCAGCAGCGTGGACATTCAAGGCGGGGCTTTCTTT. The rearrangement joins TRBV5-1 to TRBJ1-1; the D gene is possibly TRBD1 (5 bases). Trimming removed 4 bases from V and 11 bases from J, with 18 bases in between. The CDR3 is made up of 13 amino acids. The germline V gene has CDR1 SGHRS and CDR2 YFSETQ. Full variable domain (missing parts from reference TRBV5-1 and TRBJ1-1): KAGVTQTPRYLIKTRGQQVTLSCSPISGHRSVSWYQQTPGQGLQFLFEYFSETQRNKGNFPGRFSGRQFSNSRSEMNVSTLELGDSALYLCASSVDIQGGAFFGQGTRLTVV.

V usage is TRBV2 and J usage is TRBJ1-2; no firm D call. Germline V gene data show CDR1 as SNHLY and CDR2 as FYNNEI. The CDR3 extends over 13 amino acids. The ends were cut back, 2 bases at V and 8 bases at J, with 12 bases in the middle. The CDR3 spells CASSERFMRGYTF. CDR3 in DNA: TGTGCCAGCAGTGAAAGGTTCATGAGGGGCTACACCTTC.

The chain has TRBV19 and TRBJ2-2, with TRBD2 matching 12 bases. V was clipped by 8 bases and J by 7 bases; unmatched bases: 8. Germline assignment: CDR1 LNHDA and CDR2 SQIVND (reference sequence). This CDR3 comprises 15 residues. CDR3 residues: CASRRLAGDVGELFF. CDR3 DNA: TGTGCCAGTCGCAGACTAGCGGGAGATGTCGGGGAGCTGTTTTTT.

The table lists this clonotype with a few counts. The chain couples TRBV30 to TRBJ2-5, with 7 nucleotides matching TRBD1. Per the germline V gene, CDR1 is GTSNPN and CDR2 is SVGIG (reference sequence). V dropped 3 bases and J dropped 2; count of bases not matched to a gene: 3. The length of the CDR3 is 13 residues. Written as DNA, the CDR3 is TGTGCCTGGAGCCGGGACAGACAAGAGACCCAGTACTTC. This sequence encodes CAWSRDRQETQYF.

The rearrangement links TRBV10-3 to TRBJ2-1, with 9 nucleotides matching TRBD2. The CDR3 consists of 15 residues. V was clipped by 10 bases and J by 7 bases; unmatched bases: 14. The germline CDR1 and CDR2 sequences are ENHRY and SYGVKD. Here the CDR3 reads CATHENSGRANEQFF. The DNA of the CDR3 is TGTGCCACCCACGAAAATAGCGGGAGAGCAAATGAGCAGTTCTTC.

This chain links TRBV24-1 with TRBJ2-2; perhaps TRBD1 as D (5 bases). Per germline, CDR1 KGHDR and CDR2 SFDVKD. Trimming removed 0 bases from V and 0 bases from J, with 7 bases in between. This CDR3 has 16 amino acids. As DNA, the CDR3 is TGTGCCACCAGTGATTTGAGGACACCGAACACCGGGGAGCTGTTTTTT. It translates to CATSDLRTPNTGELFF.